Following are 27 T cell receptor beta chains from one sample sequenced in a study of T cell responses to AZD1222 COVID-19 vaccine. This table comes from immunoSEQ multiplex PCR, and its TCRdb copy is limited to in-frame clones, with some not included. The table lists approximately 150,000 clones, 85% to 95% of them singletons. The specimen was peripheral blood, collected on day 0 of AZD1222 vaccination. The receptors originated from an adult in good health.

The genes are TRBV11-2 and TRBJ2-7, with TRBD2 matching over 8 bases. The CDR3 sequence is 14 residues long. J lost 5 bases, V lost 2 bases, and 5 bases had no gene match. The germline gives CDR1 SGHAT, CDR2 FQNNGV. CDR3 DNA sequence: TGTGCCAGCAGCTTAAGGCGGGAGGAAGACGAGCAGTACTTC. Translating it yields CASSLRREEDEQYF.

This chain links TRBV11-3 with TRBJ2-1; 7 nucleotides line up with TRBD2. The CDR3 contains 15 residues. V was clipped by 4 bases and J by 5 bases; unmatched bases: 8. Germline values: CDR1 SGHNT, CDR2 YENEEA. CDR3 DNA: TGTGCCAGCAGCTCAGGTGTGGGAGGGCACAATGAGCAGTTCTTC. As protein: CASSSGVGGHNEQFF.

This chain connects TRBV6-5 to TRBJ1-5; D call uncertain. The CDR3 is made up of 13 amino acids. Trimming left V 6 bases short and J 7 bases short, with 13 bases between. CDR1 is MNHEY, CDR2 SVGAGI, per germline. CDR3 in DNA: TGTGCCAGCAGCGCCGCCGTAGCCCAGCCCCAGCATTTT. Protein product: CASSAAVAQPQHF.

The chain recombines TRBV6-5 with TRBJ1-1; the D is unclear. The CDR3 runs to 14 residues. The V and J ends lost 5 bases and 4 bases respectively, with 14 bases between them. From germline, CDR1 is MNHEY and CDR2 SVGAGI. CDR3 sequence (DNA): TGTGCCAGCAGTCCTATGGAAGGGAGCACTGAAGCTTTCTTT. Translation: CASSPMEGSTEAFF.

V usage is TRBV19 and J usage is TRBJ2-2; a weak D match, TRBD2 (5 bases). Germline loops: CDR1 LNHDA, CDR2 SQIVND (reference sequence). The ends were cut back, 11 bases at V and 6 bases at J, with 16 bases in the middle. The CDR3 length is 13 residues. The CDR3 protein is CASGGRSSGELFF. For the CDR3, the DNA is TGTGCCTCCGGAGGCAGGTCGTCCGGGGAGCTGTTTTTT.

The chain combines TRBV2 with TRBJ1-1, with a possible D match to TRBD1 (6 bases). Per the germline V gene, CDR1 is SNHLY and CDR2 is FYNNEI. This CDR3 has 12 amino acids. The V end lost 6 bases, the J end lost 3 bases, and 8 bases lay between the germline ends. The CDR3 DNA reads as TGTGCCAGCAGCCAGGGGCACACTGAAGCTTTCTTT. This gives the protein CASSQGHTEAFF.

The chain recombines TRBV7-9 with TRBJ1-2; TRBD1 matches at 11 bases. The CDR3 is made up of 17 amino acids. The V segment lost 1 base and the J segment 2 bases; nucleotides outside the gene matches: 6. The germline gives CDR1 SEHNR, CDR2 FQNEAQ (reference sequence). As DNA, the CDR3 is TGTGCCAGCAGCTTAGGGACAGGGGGCGGTTCGAACTATGGCTACACCTTC. Protein sequence: CASSLGTGGGSNYGYTF. The variable domain in full, completed from reference TRBV7-9 and TRBJ1-2, reads DTGVSQNPRHKITKRGQNVTFRCDPISEHNRLYWYRQTLGQGPEFLTYFQNEAQLEKSRLLSDRFSAERPKGSFSTLEIQRTEQGDSAMYLCASSLGTGGGSNYGYTFGSGTRLTVV.

V is TRBV19 and J is TRBJ1-4, with 12 bases matching TRBD1. The J segment lost 6 bases and the V segment lost 4 bases, leaving 0 bases of the junction unmatched. The CDR3 is 14 residues long. CDR1 and CDR2 (germline): LNHDA, SQIVND (reference sequence). The CDR3 region is CASSRDRGHEKLFF. CDR3 DNA sequence: TGTGCCAGTAGTAGGGACAGGGGGCATGAAAAACTGTTTTTT.

The rearrangement joins TRBV29-1 to TRBJ2-7, with TRBD1 identical over 8 bases. The CDR3 is 12 amino acids. Germline loops: CDR1 SQVTM, CDR2 ANQGSEA. V was clipped by 6 bases and J by 3 bases; unmatched bases: 4. The CDR3 protein is CSVRGTGYEQYF. The CDR3 region has the DNA TGCAGCGTCCGAGGGACAGGCTACGAGCAGTACTTC.

The rearrangement links TRBV19 to TRBJ2-2; D is perhaps TRBD1 (5 bases). Germline V gene sequence: CDR1 LNHDA, CDR2 SQIVND (reference sequence). Trimming removed 5 bases from V and 7 bases from J, with 8 bases in between. The CDR3 runs 12 residues. CDR3 bases: TGTGCCAGTAGTGCAGGGCACGGGGAGCTGTTTTTT. It codes for CASSAGHGELFF.

The chain joins TRBV28 to TRBJ1-2, with 8 bases identical to TRBD1. The CDR3 contains 15 residues. CDR1 is MDHEN, CDR2 SYDVKM, per germline. V gave up 5 bases and J gave up 3 bases; unmatched junction bases: 8. The CDR3 protein is CASSIRDRIDYGYTF. The CDR3 coding sequence is TGTGCCAGCAGTATCCGGGACAGGATCGACTATGGCTACACCTTC.

The rearrangement joins TRBV6-5 to TRBJ2-2; 11 bases agree with TRBD2. CDR3 size: 16 residues. V lost 4 bases to trimming and J lost 6 bases; unmatched junction nucleotides: 7. Germline assignment: CDR1 MNHEY and CDR2 SVGAGI. CDR3 loop: CASSWGLAVGAGELFF. CDR3 DNA sequence: TGTGCCAGCAGTTGGGGACTAGCGGTGGGGGCCGGGGAGCTGTTTTTT.

The gene calls are TRBV6-5 and TRBJ1-6; possible D gene TRBD1, 6 bases. CDR3 length equals 15 residues. Germline values: CDR1 MNHEY, CDR2 SVGAGI. The V gene lost 2 bases and the J gene lost 6 bases, with 11 bases spanning the gap. The CDR3 bases are TGTGCCAGCAGTTACGCGGGGGCTGGTAATTCACCCCTCCACTTT. It yields the protein CASSYAGAGNSPLHF.

The rearrangement links TRBV19 to TRBJ1-5, with D possibly TRBD1 on 5 matching bases. The length of the CDR3 is 17 residues. Between the trimmed V and J ends, which lost 4 bases and 3 bases, there was a span of 19 bases. In germline, CDR1 is LNHDA, CDR2 SQIVND (reference sequence). The CDR3 DNA reads TGTGCCAGTAGTAGCCGCGGCAGGGAGAGGGACAATCAGCCCCAGCATTTT. Translation gives CASSSRGRERDNQPQHF.

The rearrangement uses TRBV10-1 and TRBJ1-1, with D tentatively TRBD1 (5 bases). V lost 9 bases to trimming and J lost 0 bases, with 20 bases between them. The V gene's germline CDR1 is WNHNN and CDR2 SYGVQD (reference sequence). There are 16 residues in the CDR3. CDR3 DNA: TGCGCCAGTCGCCAGGGAGTAGGGTCAGTGAACACTGAAGCTTTCTTT. Its translation: CASRQGVGSVNTEAFF.

This sequence joins TRBV29-1 and TRBJ1-5; maybe TRBD1 (6 bases). The CDR3 is made up of 12 amino acids. Germline values: CDR1 SQVTM, CDR2 ANQGSEA. The germline V and J ends were trimmed by 7 bases and 7 bases, with 14 bases remaining between them. The CDR3 DNA sequence: TGCAGCGCTCAAGGGGGGGGGCAGCCCCAGCATTTT. Amino acids: CSAQGGGQPQHF.

The CDR3 sequence: CASMGRNYGYTF. CDR3 DNA: TGTGCCAGTATGGGACGGAACTATGGCTACACCTTC. The genes are TRBV19 and TRBJ1-2, with a tentative D call TRBD1 (5 bases). Germline V gene lookup returns CDR1 LNHDA and CDR2 SQIVND (reference sequence). The CDR3 contains 12 residues. V was clipped by 7 bases and J by 2 bases, with 8 bases between them.

The chain recombines TRBV4-1 with TRBJ2-2, with 13 positions matching TRBD2. This CDR3 has 16 amino acids. Per germline, CDR1 MGHRA and CDR2 YSYEKL. J lost 7 bases, V lost 1 base, and 3 bases had no gene match. The CDR3, as DNA: TGCGCCAGCAGCCAAGTGACTAGCGGGAGGAGCGGGGAGCTGTTTTTT. Amino acid sequence: CASSQVTSGRSGELFF.

The DNA of the CDR3 is TGTGCCAGCAGCCAAGAGGGTGGGACCTCCCGCGGCTATGGCTACACCTTC. This encodes CASSQEGGTSRGYGYTF. The chain recombines TRBV4-2 with TRBJ1-2; TRBD1 might be the D (5 bases). Trimming removed 0 bases at V and 4 bases at J, with 18 bases between. The germline CDR1 and CDR2 sequences are LGHNA and YNFKEQ. This CDR3 is 17 amino acids long.

This chain joins TRBV6-5 and TRBJ1-1; D is unclear. Germline CDR1 MNHEY, CDR2 SVGAGI. V was pared by 8 bases and J by 5 bases, with 9 bases between. CDR3 length: 11 residues. CDR3 sequence: CASLVGTEAFF. CDR3 nucleotide sequence: TGTGCCAGCTTGGTGGGGACTGAAGCTTTCTTT.

V gene TRBV10-3 combines with J gene TRBJ2-3; 8 bases line up with TRBD2. Germline V gene sequence: CDR1 ENHRY, CDR2 SYGVKD. Unmatched junction bases numbered 20, after V lost 8 bases and J lost 7 bases. The CDR3 is 17 residues long. The CDR3 protein is CAIAGPPGGGSSNTQYF. In nucleotides, the CDR3 is TGTGCCATCGCGGGGCCCCCCGGCGGGGGGTCGTCAAATACGCAGTATTTT.

The V call is TRBV4-1, the J call TRBJ1-4; the match to TRBD1 covers 7 bases. The V and J ends lost 5 bases and 7 bases, in that order; junction bases with no gene match: 10. Germline V gene data show CDR1 as MGHRA and CDR2 as YSYEKL. This CDR3 spans 15 amino acids. CDR3 sequence: CASSYPQGQGEKLFF. In nucleotides, the CDR3 is TGCGCCAGCAGCTATCCACAGGGGCAGGGTGAAAAACTGTTTTTT.

The rearrangement links TRBV6-1 to TRBJ1-2, with unresolved D. CDR3 length equals 14 residues. The germline V and J ends were trimmed by 7 bases and 8 bases, with 20 bases remaining between them. Germline loops: CDR1 MNHNS, CDR2 SASEGT. CDR3 in amino acids: CASKGGTKNSGYTF. The CDR3 coding sequence is TGTGCCAGCAAGGGCGGAACCAAAAATTCGGGCTACACCTTC.

The gene calls are TRBV9 and TRBJ2-5; 7 bases line up with TRBD2. V trimming: 0 bases; J trimming: 0 bases; junction bases outside the gene matches: 8. Germline values: CDR1 SGDLS, CDR2 YYNGEE. The CDR3 length is 17 residues. CDR3 protein: CASSVGGGRLYQETQYF. As DNA, the CDR3 is TGTGCCAGCAGCGTAGGCGGCGGGAGACTTTACCAAGAGACCCAGTACTTC. The complete variable domain, with remaining parts taken from reference TRBV9 and TRBJ2-5, reads DSGVTQTPKHLITATGQRVTLRCSPRSGDLSVYWYQQSLDQGLQFLIQYYNGEERAKGNILERFSAQQFPDLHSELNLSSLELGDSALYFCASSVGGGRLYQETQYFGPGTRLLVL.

CDR3 in DNA: TGTGCCAGCAGCCTGCGGACTAGCGGGAGGAAGGGGGCCGGGGAGCTGTTTTTT. This gives the protein CASSLRTSGRKGAGELFF. This chain uses TRBV3-1 (or the pseudogene TRBV3-2) with TRBJ2-2; 14 nucleotides agree with TRBD2. The germline CDR1 and CDR2 sequences are LGHDT and YNNKEL (reference sequence). This CDR3 has 18 amino acids. V gave up 4 bases and J gave up 6 bases; unmatched junction bases: 10.

The chain uses TRBV19 and TRBJ2-2; 15 nucleotides match TRBD2. V lost 3 bases and J lost 6; bases outside the gene matches: 8. The CDR3 runs to 18 residues. Germline assignment: CDR1 LNHDA and CDR2 SQIVND (reference sequence). CDR3 sequence (DNA): TGTGCCAGTAGTATGGGACTAGCGGGGGGCCGGGGCCCCGGGGAGCTGTTTTTT. It encodes CASSMGLAGGRGPGELFF.

The rearrangement uses TRBV19 and TRBJ1-5; D is perhaps TRBD1 (6 bases). This CDR3 contains 14 residues. Germline V lookup: CDR1 LNHDA, CDR2 SQIVND (reference sequence). Trimming took 0 bases from V and 4 from J, leaving 7 bases between them. In nucleotides, the CDR3 is TGTGCCAGTAGTATAGAGGACAGAAATCAGCCCCAGCATTTT. It encodes CASSIEDRNQPQHF.